Below, 14 T cell receptor beta chains from the same sample are listed, as sequenced in a study of OX40 agonist ivuxolimab in advanced cancers. Only in-frame clones appear in the TCRdb table, and some are missing; sequencing was by immunoSEQ multiplex PCR. This table holds fewer than 40,000 clones, approximately 86% found once. The sample consisted of CD4+ or CD8+ T cells sorted from blood, taken in a trial of the OX40 agonist ivuxolimab. These receptors were collected from an adult with an advanced solid tumor such as melanoma, head and neck, liver or kidney cancer.

The chain recombines TRBV5-6 with TRBJ1-2; D not certain. The germline V gene encodes CDR1 SGHDT and CDR2 YYEEEE. CDR3 length equals 12 residues. Between the trimmed V and J ends, which lost 4 bases and 8 bases, there was a span of 12 bases. The CDR3 loop is CASSPGIDGYTF. In nucleotides, the CDR3 is TGTGCCAGCAGCCCTGGGATTGACGGCTACACCTTC.

The V and J genes are TRBV6-5 and TRBJ1-5; no reliable D call. Trimming shortened V by 5 bases and J by 2 bases, and 10 bases separated the two germline ends. The length of the CDR3 is 14 residues. Germline CDR1 reads MNHEY; CDR2 reads SVGAGI. This CDR3 is CASSAVGGNQPQHF. Here the CDR3 DNA reads TGTGCCAGCAGTGCGGTCGGGGGCAATCAGCCCCAGCATTTT.

This chain links TRBV25-1 with TRBJ2-3; 11 bases agree with TRBD1. CDR3 length: 16 residues. V shed 4 bases and J 5 bases; nucleotides not matched to a gene: 8. Germline CDR1 and CDR2: MGHDK and SYGVNS. The CDR3, as DNA: TGTGCCAGCAGTGTAGGGGACAGGGGGTTAGGAGATACGCAGTATTTT. Protein: CASSVGDRGLGDTQYF. Full variable domain (remainder filled in from reference TRBV25-1 and TRBJ2-3): EADIYQTPRYLVIGTGKKITLECSQTMGHDKMYWYQQDPGMELHLIHYSYGVNSTEKGDLSSESTVSRIRTEHFPLTLESARPSHTSQYLCASSVGDRGLGDTQYFGPGTRLTVL.

The V call is TRBV5-4, the J call TRBJ2-2; D unclear. V was cut by 3 bases and J by 0 bases, with 12 bases left in between. The CDR3 runs 16 residues. Germline-derived CDR1 and CDR2 are SGHNT and YYREEE (reference sequence). CDR3 DNA: TGTGCCAGCAGCTATTACAGCAGTCCGAACACCGGGGAGCTGTTTTTT. Translating it yields CASSYYSSPNTGELFF.

V and J are TRBV25-1 and TRBJ1-5; D is unresolved. The CDR3 is 14 amino acids. Germline V gives CDR1 MGHDK, CDR2 SYGVNS. Trimming shortened V by 4 bases and J by 3 bases, and 10 bases separated the two germline ends. The CDR3 sequence: CASSVGSFNQPQHF. As DNA, the CDR3 is TGTGCCAGCAGTGTGGGGTCGTTCAATCAGCCCCAGCATTTT.

The rearrangement joins TRBV27 to TRBJ2-3; TRBD1 matches 7 bases. The CDR3 loop spans 17 amino acids. CDR1 is MNHEY and CDR2 is SMNVEV in the germline V gene (reference sequence). With 2 bases clipped from V and 2 bases from J, the junction kept 10 bases outside the gene matches. The CDR3 nucleotides are TGTGCCAGCAGTTTAACCCTCAGGGGGTCTCTCACAGATACGCAGTATTTT. Protein: CASSLTLRGSLTDTQYF.

The V call is TRBV7-2, the J call TRBJ2-7; D call uncertain. V was pared by 4 bases and J by 3 bases, with 7 bases between. The CDR3 is 12 amino acids. CDR1 and CDR2 from the germline V gene are SGHTA and FQGNSA. DNA for the CDR3: TGTGCCAGCAGCTCACCTGGCTACGAGCAGTACTTC. Encoded protein: CASSSPGYEQYF.

This chain joins TRBV7-9 and TRBJ2-1; a weak D match, TRBD2 (6 bases). This CDR3 has 16 amino acids. With 6 bases removed from V and 2 bases from J, the gap between germline ends came to 17 bases. Per germline, CDR1 SEHNR and CDR2 FQNEAQ (reference sequence). In DNA form, the CDR3 reads TGTGCCAGCAGAGCCGCGGAAGGCGGGACCTACAATGAGCAGTTCTTC. This translates into CASRAAEGGTYNEQFF.

This chain joins TRBV7-9 and TRBJ2-3; tentative D call: TRBD2 (6 bases). There are 16 residues in the CDR3. Germline V gene lookup returns CDR1 SEHNR and CDR2 FQNEAQ (reference sequence). Deletions cut 2 bases from V and 4 bases from J, with 16 bases between. CDR3 sequence: CASSLIGSGTPDTQYF. The CDR3 DNA follows: TGTGCCAGCAGCTTAATTGGTAGCGGTACCCCAGATACGCAGTATTTT.

The V and J genes are TRBV28 and TRBJ1-1; D not resolved. CDR1 and CDR2 (germline): MDHEN, SYDVKM. The CDR3 totals 16 residues. The V and J ends lost 6 bases and 2 bases respectively, with 19 bases between them. The DNA of the CDR3 is TGTGCCAGCAGCCAAAGAGAGGGTGCAGCAAACACTGAAGCTTTCTTT. Protein: CASSQREGAANTEAFF.

The chain is built from TRBV18 and TRBJ1-5; TRBD1 might be the D (6 bases). The length of the CDR3 is 14 residues. Germline CDR1 and CDR2: KGHSH and LQKENI. The V gene lost 6 bases and the J gene lost 3 bases, with 12 bases spanning the gap. CDR3: CASSPRGDNQPQHF. As DNA, the CDR3 is TGTGCCAGCTCGCCAAGGGGGGACAATCAGCCCCAGCATTTT.

The chain is built from TRBV2 and TRBJ1-2; weak D call: TRBD1 (6 bases). Per germline, CDR1 SNHLY and CDR2 FYNNEI. This CDR3 comprises 14 residues. V was shortened by 4 bases and J by 5 bases, with 14 bases between the two germline ends. The CDR3 DNA sequence: TGTGCCAGCAGTGGCCGGGGAGGGGGGTATGGCTACACCTTC. It specifies CASSGRGGGYGYTF.

As concerns this clone: Within the sample, other DNA sequences also encode this same CDR3. This rearrangement joins TRBV27 to TRBJ2-2; the match to TRBD2 covers 13 bases. CDR1 is MNHEY, CDR2 SMNVEV, per germline (reference sequence). The CDR3 consists of 17 residues. With V trimmed by 6 bases and J by 5 bases, 9 bases remained unmatched. CDR3 residues: CASSVTSGRAGTGELFF. For the CDR3, the DNA is TGTGCCAGCAGCGTAACTAGCGGGAGGGCCGGGACCGGGGAGCTGTTTTTT.

The chain couples TRBV28 to TRBJ1-1, with a tentative D call TRBD1 (6 bases). Germline lookup yields CDR1 MDHEN and CDR2 SYDVKM. Trimming pared 2 bases from V and 10 bases from J, leaving 23 bases between. This CDR3 is 16 amino acids long. The CDR3 DNA follows: TGTGCCAGCAGTTTAGGGCGCGCGGGGGCCCCGGACCCAGCTTTCTTT. It yields the protein CASSLGRAGAPDPAFF.